These T cell receptor beta chains were read from a single sample in a study of graft-versus-host responses after intestinal transplantation. Sequencing used immunoSEQ multiplex PCR; TCRdb keeps in-frame clones, though not all of them. The repertoire has some 87,000 clones, about 93% of them found once; the top ten carry around 1.1%. These receptors' targets are unknown. The sample was unstimulated CD8+ T cells sorted from spleen or lymph node cells, taken before transplant. The origin of the receptors is a human donor who was the organ donor for an intestinal transplant. The CDR3 runs from the conserved cysteine through the conserved F or W. A D gene is named only where the DNA matches it firmly. For some rows the clone size is stated as once, few or many, or as a class when expanded; others skip it.

V	size	D	J	DNA	CDR3
TRBV23-1	-	TRBD2	TRBJ2-2	TGCGCCAGCAGTCTGGTCCCGGAGCGGGAGAACACCGGGGAGCTGTTTTTT	CASSLVPERENTGELFF
TRBV6-4	-	TRBD2	TRBJ2-2	TGTGCCAGCAGTGACTCTAGCGGGGGCACCGGGGAGCTGTTTTTT	CASSDSSGGTGELFF
TRBV29-1	-	-	TRBJ1-1	TGCAGCGGAGTCGACTGGGCGGGCCAAGCTTTCTTT	CSGVDWAGQAFF
TRBV11-3	once	TRBD1	TRBJ2-1	TGTGCCAGCAGCCCCGGGGACAGGGGGGCCAATGAGCAGTTCTTC	CASSPGDRGANEQFF
TRBV5-6	-	TRBD2	TRBJ2-1	TGTGCCAGCAGCACGTGGACTAGTGCATACAATGAGCAGTTCTTC	CASSTWTSAYNEQFF
TRBV7-9	-	TRBD2	TRBJ2-2	TGTGCCAGCAGCTCACCGCGGGGGGGCTATAGCTACACCGGGGAGCTGTTTTTT	CASSSPRGGYSYTGELFF
TRBV5-1	-	TRBD1	TRBJ2-7	TGCGCCAGCAGCGACGGGACAGGGGGTACCCCCAGCTCCTACGAGCAGTACTTC	CASSDGTGGTPSSYEQYF
TRBV25-1	-	TRBD2	TRBJ2-7	TGTGCCAGCAGTGCGCGGGAGACTGACGAGCAGTACTTC	CASSARETDEQYF
TRBV28	-	TRBD2	TRBJ2-1	TGTGCCAGCAGTCCAATGACTAGCGAGAGCTCCTACAATGAGCAGTTCTTC	CASSPMTSESSYNEQFF
TRBV6-1	-	-	TRBJ2-5	TGTGCCAGCAGTGGCCCGCGAACCCGCCAAGAGACCCAGTACTTC	CASSGPRTRQETQYF
TRBV28	-	-	TRBJ2-1	TGTGCCAGCAGTCCGTACCGGGACTCCCACAATGAGCAGTTCTTC	CASSPYRDSHNEQFF
TRBV27	-	TRBD1	TRBJ1-2	TGTGCCAGCAGAGAGACAGGGACTAACTATGGCTACACCTTC	CASRETGTNYGYTF
TRBV19	-	-	TRBJ2-5	TGTGCCAGTAGTATAGATCCGGGACTCTCGACCCAGTACTTC	CASSIDPGLSTQYF
TRBV5-1	-	TRBD2	TRBJ2-5	TGCGCCAGCAGCTTTCGACTAGCGGTACAAGAGACCCAGTACTTC	CASSFRLAVQETQYF
TRBV9	-	-	TRBJ2-3	TGTGCCAGCAGCGGACGTCATGGAGGGTTTACGCAGTATTTT	CASSGRHGGFTQYF
TRBV6-6	-	-	TRBJ2-4	TGTGCCAGCAGATTAACAGGGTCAAAAAACATTCAGTACTTC	CASRLTGSKNIQYF
TRBV15	once	TRBD1	TRBJ2-1	TGTGCCACCCGACGCGGAGTTGACAGGGACAATGAGCAGTTCTTC	CATRRGVDRDNEQFF
TRBV4-1	-	-	TRBJ2-4	TGCGCCAGCAGCTCCAGGGTCCAGCTAGACCAAGAAAACATTCAGTACTTC	CASSSRVQLDQENIQYF
TRBV11-2	-	-	TRBJ2-1	TGTGCCAGCAGCTTGGAGAACTGGGGCGAGCAGTTCTTC	CASSLENWGEQFF
TRBV6-5	-	-	TRBJ2-3	TGTGCCAGCAGGCTAGCAGATACGCAGTATTTT	CASRLADTQYF
TRBV19	-	TRBD2	TRBJ2-1	TGTGCCAGTAGCCCGAACGGGGGGGCCTACAATGAGCAGTTCTTC	CASSPNGGAYNEQFF
TRBV19	-	TRBD2	TRBJ2-2	TGTGCCAGTACTCCGGGGGGGTTCGACACCGGGGAGCTGTTTTTT	CASTPGGFDTGELFF
TRBV27	-	-	TRBJ2-6	TGTGCCAGCAGTTCCCGGTCCGGGGCCAACGTCCTGACTTTC	CASSSRSGANVLTF
TRBV7-2	-	-	TRBJ1-3	TGTGCCAGCAGCCTACCACGCACGACTCACTCTGGAAACACCATATATTTT	CASSLPRTTHSGNTIYF
TRBV5-1	-	-	TRBJ1-1	TGCGCCAGCAGCTTGGCACAGTACAAAACTGAAGCTTTCTTT	CASSLAQYKTEAFF
TRBV7-3	-	-	TRBJ2-2	TGTGCCAGCAGCACAGGGCTGGCCGGGGAGCTGTTTTTT	CASSTGLAGELFF
TRBV10-3	-	TRBD1	TRBJ2-2	TGTGCCATCAGCGAGGGGACAGGGGCGTTCGGGGAGCTGTTTTTT	CAISEGTGAFGELFF
TRBV4-3	-	TRBD2	TRBJ2-7	TGCGCCAGCAGCCCAAGACCTAGCGGGAAAGAGCAGTACTTC	CASSPRPSGKEQYF
TRBV2	-	TRBD2	TRBJ2-7	TGTGCCAGCAGCCCGACTAGCGGGGTAGGGTACTCCTACGAGCAGTACTTC	CASSPTSGVGYSYEQYF
TRBV28	once	-	TRBJ1-4	TGTGCCAGCAGCCTGTTACGGACCGGGGGGAATGAAAAACTGTTTTTT	CASSLLRTGGNEKLFF
TRBV28	few	TRBD2	TRBJ2-1	TGTGCCAGCAATGAAGCGGGGGGGAATGAGCAGTTCTTC	CASNEAGGNEQFF